This entry lists 24 T cell receptor beta chains sequenced from one sample in a study of cytomegalovirus exposure and HLA in healthy donors. PCR amplification relied on 60 Vbeta primers (plus 13 Jbeta primers). Data came from immunoSEQ multiplex PCR; TCRdb stores just in-frame clones and leaves some out. The sample has 120,000 or so clones, about 62% seen once; the top ten hold under 9%. Sequenced material: PBMCs. These receptor sequences come from a woman aged 40 to 50 in good health and CMV-seropositive.

The sample holds a few counts of this clone. This rearrangement joins TRBV6-1 to TRBJ2-7; 7 bases line up with TRBD1. The CDR3 runs 14 residues. The germline V gene encodes CDR1 MNHNS and CDR2 SASEGT. V was pared by 3 bases and J by 1 base, with 3 bases of the junction left unmatched. CDR3 protein: CASSEPGQSYEQYF. The CDR3 DNA is TGTGCCAGCAGTGAGCCGGGACAGTCCTACGAGCAGTACTTC.

This clone occurred a few times. The V and J genes are TRBV4-1 and TRBJ2-7; TRBD2 agrees at 9 bases. With V trimmed by 0 bases and J by 3 bases, 15 bases remained unmatched. The CDR3 extends over 19 amino acids. The germline CDR1 and CDR2 sequences are MGHRA and YSYEKL. For the CDR3, the DNA is TGCGCCAGCAGCCAAGAGAGCGGGAGTGGTAGCGGGGGTCGCTACGAGCAGTACTTC. Translation gives CASSQESGSGSGGRYEQYF.

This clone showed up just once. The chain recombines TRBV6-5 with TRBJ2-7; tentative D call: TRBD2 (6 bases). Trimming took off 2 bases at V and 5 bases at J, with 19 bases between the two ends. Germline CDR1 and CDR2: MNHEY and SVGAGI. This CDR3 region has 16 residues. CDR3 protein: CASSYAGWPGDNEQYF. The CDR3 nucleotides read TGTGCCAGCAGTTACGCCGGGTGGCCGGGAGATAACGAGCAGTACTTC.

V and J are TRBV7-9 and TRBJ1-2, with 7 bases aligning to TRBD1. CDR3 length equals 13 residues. Looked up from germline, CDR1 is SEHNR and CDR2 is FQNEAQ (reference sequence). After removal of 5 bases from V and 7 bases from J, the junction contained 7 bases not matched to a gene. The chain's CDR3 is CASSATGFGGYTF. For the CDR3, the DNA is TGTGCCAGCAGCGCGACAGGGTTCGGTGGCTACACCTTC.

This rearrangement joins TRBV9 to TRBJ2-7, with TRBD2 matching 7 bases. CDR1 and CDR2 from the germline V gene are SGDLS and YYNGEE. This CDR3 comprises 14 residues. The V gene end was trimmed by 4 bases and the J gene end by 7 bases; junction bases not matched to a gene: 11. CDR3 residues: CASSTSGNMEEQYF. The CDR3 DNA reads as TGTGCCAGCAGCACAAGCGGGAATATGGAAGAGCAGTACTTC.

This rearrangement joins TRBV30 to TRBJ2-1; TRBD2 might be the D (7 bases). The CDR3 totals 15 residues. Germline V CDR1 and CDR2: GTSNPN, SVGIG (reference sequence). V lost 7 bases, J lost 4 bases, and 20 bases lay in between. The CDR3 reads CASDDGGLWYNEQFF. The CDR3 DNA follows: TGTGCCTCCGACGACGGGGGGCTCTGGTACAATGAGCAGTTCTTC.

The J gene is TRBJ1-1, the V gene TRBV18; D unresolved. V gave up 5 bases and J gave up 1 base, with 11 bases separating them. The CDR3 runs 14 residues. Germline assignment: CDR1 KGHSH and CDR2 LQKENI. As DNA, the CDR3 is TGTGCCAGCTCAAACCTACCGGGGAACACTGAAGCTTTCTTT. Translation: CASSNLPGNTEAFF.

In this sample, this clone turned up a few times. The chain has TRBV27 and TRBJ2-5, with 8 nucleotides matching TRBD1. The V and J ends lost 9 bases and 2 bases, in that order; junction bases with no gene match: 8. The germline V gene has CDR1 MNHEY and CDR2 SMNVEV (reference sequence). The CDR3 totals 14 residues. CDR3 nucleotides: TGTGCCAGTCAGCCAGGGACAGGTCAAGAGACCCAGTACTTC. This translates into CASQPGTGQETQYF.

The rearrangement links TRBV6-1 to TRBJ2-7; D is perhaps TRBD2 (7 bases). The germline V gene encodes CDR1 MNHNS and CDR2 SASEGT. Trimming left V 8 bases short and J 3 bases short, with 14 bases between. The CDR3 has 13 amino acids. The CDR3 nucleotides are TGTGCCAGCGGTCGGGGAGGGGGCTACGAGCAGTACTTC. This sequence encodes CASGRGGGYEQYF.

This clone turned up a few times. V gene TRBV29-1 combines with J gene TRBJ2-1; TRBD1 is a possible D gene (6 bases). Germline V lookup: CDR1 SQVTM, CDR2 ANQGSEA. The CDR3 has 14 residues. V dropped 4 bases and J dropped 1 base, with 11 bases sitting between them. The CDR3 loop is CSVALGGSYNEQFF. CDR3 bases: TGCAGCGTTGCACTAGGGGGATCCTACAATGAGCAGTTCTTC.

This clone occurred a few times. This sequence joins TRBV6-5 and TRBJ2-1, with a possible D match to TRBD2 (6 bases). The CDR3 sequence is 13 residues long. V was trimmed by 2 bases and J by 5 bases, leaving 7 bases between them. Germline loops: CDR1 MNHEY, CDR2 SVGAGI. Here the CDR3 DNA reads TGTGCCAGCAGTTACGGAGGGGACAATGAGCAGTTCTTC. Its protein is CASSYGGDNEQFF.

The rearrangement links TRBV25-1 to TRBJ2-2; 7 bases are a match to TRBD2. Losses at the gene ends were 0 bases for V and 1 base for J; bases not matched to a gene: 2. Germline CDR1 is MGHDK and CDR2 is SYGVNS. This CDR3 has 16 residues. CDR3 sequence: CASSEYGGLNTGELFF. The CDR3 DNA follows: TGTGCCAGCAGTGAATACGGGGGGTTGAACACCGGGGAGCTGTTTTTT.

The chain employs TRBV6-5 and TRBJ1-1, with D unresolved. V lost 0 bases, J lost 0 bases, and 11 bases lay in between. Germline CDR1 MNHEY, CDR2 SVGAGI. This CDR3 has 16 amino acids. The CDR3 protein is CASSYSSISMNTEAFF. CDR3 sequence (DNA): TGTGCCAGCAGTTACTCCAGTATTTCGATGAACACTGAAGCTTTCTTT.

V and J are TRBV27 and TRBJ1-2; tentative D call: TRBD1 (5 bases). The CDR3 spans 15 residues. Germline V CDR1 and CDR2: MNHEY, SMNVEV (reference sequence). Deletions cut 7 bases from V and 8 bases from J, with 23 bases between. CDR3 nucleotides: TGTGCCAGCACTCCGGACGGGACTCACCGAAGGGGCTACACCTTC. The encoded protein is CASTPDGTHRRGYTF.

The V call is TRBV6-1, the J call TRBJ1-2, with a tentative D call TRBD1 (6 bases). Trimming removed 7 bases at V and 7 bases at J, with 22 bases between. CDR3 size: 15 residues. Looked up from germline, CDR1 is MNHNS and CDR2 is SASEGT. This chain's CDR3 is CASIVGEGVGCGYTF. The CDR3 DNA reads TGTGCCAGCATCGTCGGGGAGGGGGTTGGGTGTGGCTACACCTTC.

This rearrangement joins TRBV4-1 to TRBJ1-1; D might be TRBD1 (6 bases). Germline CDR1 is MGHRA and CDR2 is YSYEKL. V was shortened by 1 base and J by 1 base, with 13 bases between the two germline ends. This CDR3 contains 16 residues. For the CDR3, the DNA is TGCGCCAGCAGCCAAGGGACAGCTACAAAGAACACTGAAGCTTTCTTT. Amino acid sequence: CASSQGTATKNTEAFF.

The table lists this clone with a few counts. This sequence joins TRBV11-3 and TRBJ2-2; the match to TRBD2 covers 15 bases. Germline trimming cut 4 bases from V and 1 base from J; bases unmatched to any gene: 4. The CDR3 is 18 residues long. Per the germline V gene, CDR1 is SGHNT and CDR2 is YENEEA. The CDR3 is CASSSGLAGGQNTGELFF. DNA of the CDR3: TGTGCCAGCAGCTCGGGACTAGCGGGAGGCCAGAACACCGGGGAGCTGTTTTTT.

This chain links TRBV6-1 with TRBJ1-1; D gene uncertain. The germline V gene has CDR1 MNHNS and CDR2 SASEGT. The CDR3 has 14 amino acids. Trimming stripped 5 bases from V and 0 bases from J, with 10 bases between. The CDR3 protein is CASSSRHMNTEAFF. Written as DNA, the CDR3 is TGTGCCAGCAGTTCCCGACACATGAACACTGAAGCTTTCTTT.

V and J are TRBV4-2 and TRBJ2-2, with a weak D call TRBD1 (5 bases). The length of the CDR3 is 15 residues. V was pared by 2 bases and J by 7 bases, with 14 bases between. The germline CDR1 and CDR2 sequences are LGHNA and YNFKEQ. CDR3 bases: TGTGCCAGCAGCCAATGGGGCGGTTCCGGCGGGGAGCTGTTTTTT. Translated: CASSQWGGSGGELFF.

The rearrangement links TRBV18 to TRBJ2-3; the match to TRBD1 covers 9 bases. With V trimmed by 3 bases and J by 2 bases, 3 bases remained unmatched. From germline, CDR1 is KGHSH and CDR2 LQKENI. This CDR3 contains 15 residues. For the CDR3, the DNA is TGTGCCAGCTCACCGGACAGGGGACTCACAGATACGCAGTATTTT. It specifies CASSPDRGLTDTQYF.

The rearrangement links TRBV18 to TRBJ1-1; 9 nucleotides match TRBD1. The CDR3 is 16 residues long. Germline V gene data show CDR1 as KGHSH and CDR2 as LQKENI. Trimming cost V 3 bases and J 5 bases; bases outside gene matches: 10. CDR3 residues: CASSPSTGGESTEAFF. CDR3 in DNA: TGTGCCAGCTCACCGTCGACAGGGGGGGAATCTACTGAAGCTTTCTTT. The variable domain in full, with the rest retrieved from reference TRBV18 and TRBJ1-1, is NAGVMQNPRHLVRRRGQEARLRCSPMKGHSHVYWYRQLPEEGLKFMVYLQKENIIDESGMPKERFSAEFPKEGPSILRIQQVVRGDSAAYFCASSPSTGGESTEAFFGQGTRLTVV.

The chain links TRBV29-1 to TRBJ2-7; 9 bases match TRBD1. V trimming: 7 bases; J trimming: 2 bases; junction bases outside the gene matches: 6. From germline, CDR1 is SQVTM and CDR2 ANQGSEA. This CDR3 has 13 amino acids. This CDR3 is CSAYGQGPYEQYF. CDR3 nucleotide sequence: TGCAGCGCCTACGGACAGGGGCCCTACGAGCAGTACTTC.

This rearrangement joins TRBV5-1 to TRBJ2-7; 7 nucleotides match TRBD2. This CDR3 region has 14 residues. CDR1 is SGHRS, CDR2 YFSETQ, per germline. V lost 2 bases to trimming and J lost 6 bases; unmatched junction nucleotides: 8. The CDR3 coding sequence is TGCGCCAGCAGCTTAGGACTAGATGGGAGCGAGCAGTACTTC. This encodes CASSLGLDGSEQYF. Using reference TRBV5-1 and TRBJ2-7 for the parts outside the CDR3, the full variable domain is KAGVTQTPRYLIKTRGQQVTLSCSPISGHRSVSWYQQTPGQGLQFLFEYFSETQRNKGNFPGRFSGRQFSNSRSEMNVSTLELGDSALYLCASSLGLDGSEQYFGPGTRLTVT.

This chain links TRBV13 with TRBJ1-6; unclear D gene. Trimming pared 4 bases from V and 0 bases from J, leaving 7 bases between. CDR1 PRHDT and CDR2 FYEKMQ come from the germline V gene (reference sequence). This CDR3 contains 15 residues. CDR3 bases: TGTGCCAGCAGCTCCTCCAGCTCCTATAATTCACCCCTCCACTTT. Translation gives CASSSSSSYNSPLHF.